The clone carrying this T cell receptor (beta chain) was counted a single time. Assay: immunoSEQ multiplex PCR; the TCRdb copy retains only in-frame clones and omits some. This sample has 77,000 or so clones, with about 90% found just once. Germline CDR1 reads LNHNV; CDR2 reads YYDKDF (reference sequence). The CDR3 sequence is 14 residues long. V shed 4 bases and J shed 3 bases, with 12 bases lying between them. The data derive from a study of graft-versus-host responses after intestinal transplantation. Study background: The transplants performed in recipients were multivisceral, liver-intestinal, or isolated intestinal.

The gene calls are TRBV15 and TRBJ1-2; D is undetermined. This receptor was identified in a human patient who received an intestinal transplant, so some T cells may come from the graft donor. Source: PBMCs, taken 98 days after intestinal transplantation. CDR3 sequence (DNA): TGTGCCACCAGCATTGGACTGCAGGACTATGGCTACACCTTC. The encoded protein is CATSIGLQDYGYTF.